This TCR beta chain derives from a study of Graves' ophthalmopathy and Graves' hyperthyroidism. The CDR3 spans 13 residues. Germline V gene data show CDR1 as SNHLY and CDR2 as FYNNEI. V was pared by 6 bases and J by 3 bases, with 2 bases of the junction left unmatched. Amplification from RNA transcripts yielded the TCR beta CDR3 regions. Amplification began with first-round RT-PCR using HTBI primers, then second-round multiplex PCR was performed. Using its own MiXCR run on the multiplex PCR reads, TCRdb lists one record per CDR3 protein. The sample lists some 210,000 distinct CDR3 sequences; around 28% were seen once. In this sample, this clonotype turned up many times.

Source material: peripheral blood. The chain links TRBV2 to TRBJ2-4; 7 bases match TRBD1. This receptor was identified in a man between 50 and 59 years old with Graves' ophthalmopathy. The CDR3 region has the DNA TGTGCCAGCAGGGGGACAGACAAAAACATTCAGTACTTC. It translates to CASRGTDKNIQYF.